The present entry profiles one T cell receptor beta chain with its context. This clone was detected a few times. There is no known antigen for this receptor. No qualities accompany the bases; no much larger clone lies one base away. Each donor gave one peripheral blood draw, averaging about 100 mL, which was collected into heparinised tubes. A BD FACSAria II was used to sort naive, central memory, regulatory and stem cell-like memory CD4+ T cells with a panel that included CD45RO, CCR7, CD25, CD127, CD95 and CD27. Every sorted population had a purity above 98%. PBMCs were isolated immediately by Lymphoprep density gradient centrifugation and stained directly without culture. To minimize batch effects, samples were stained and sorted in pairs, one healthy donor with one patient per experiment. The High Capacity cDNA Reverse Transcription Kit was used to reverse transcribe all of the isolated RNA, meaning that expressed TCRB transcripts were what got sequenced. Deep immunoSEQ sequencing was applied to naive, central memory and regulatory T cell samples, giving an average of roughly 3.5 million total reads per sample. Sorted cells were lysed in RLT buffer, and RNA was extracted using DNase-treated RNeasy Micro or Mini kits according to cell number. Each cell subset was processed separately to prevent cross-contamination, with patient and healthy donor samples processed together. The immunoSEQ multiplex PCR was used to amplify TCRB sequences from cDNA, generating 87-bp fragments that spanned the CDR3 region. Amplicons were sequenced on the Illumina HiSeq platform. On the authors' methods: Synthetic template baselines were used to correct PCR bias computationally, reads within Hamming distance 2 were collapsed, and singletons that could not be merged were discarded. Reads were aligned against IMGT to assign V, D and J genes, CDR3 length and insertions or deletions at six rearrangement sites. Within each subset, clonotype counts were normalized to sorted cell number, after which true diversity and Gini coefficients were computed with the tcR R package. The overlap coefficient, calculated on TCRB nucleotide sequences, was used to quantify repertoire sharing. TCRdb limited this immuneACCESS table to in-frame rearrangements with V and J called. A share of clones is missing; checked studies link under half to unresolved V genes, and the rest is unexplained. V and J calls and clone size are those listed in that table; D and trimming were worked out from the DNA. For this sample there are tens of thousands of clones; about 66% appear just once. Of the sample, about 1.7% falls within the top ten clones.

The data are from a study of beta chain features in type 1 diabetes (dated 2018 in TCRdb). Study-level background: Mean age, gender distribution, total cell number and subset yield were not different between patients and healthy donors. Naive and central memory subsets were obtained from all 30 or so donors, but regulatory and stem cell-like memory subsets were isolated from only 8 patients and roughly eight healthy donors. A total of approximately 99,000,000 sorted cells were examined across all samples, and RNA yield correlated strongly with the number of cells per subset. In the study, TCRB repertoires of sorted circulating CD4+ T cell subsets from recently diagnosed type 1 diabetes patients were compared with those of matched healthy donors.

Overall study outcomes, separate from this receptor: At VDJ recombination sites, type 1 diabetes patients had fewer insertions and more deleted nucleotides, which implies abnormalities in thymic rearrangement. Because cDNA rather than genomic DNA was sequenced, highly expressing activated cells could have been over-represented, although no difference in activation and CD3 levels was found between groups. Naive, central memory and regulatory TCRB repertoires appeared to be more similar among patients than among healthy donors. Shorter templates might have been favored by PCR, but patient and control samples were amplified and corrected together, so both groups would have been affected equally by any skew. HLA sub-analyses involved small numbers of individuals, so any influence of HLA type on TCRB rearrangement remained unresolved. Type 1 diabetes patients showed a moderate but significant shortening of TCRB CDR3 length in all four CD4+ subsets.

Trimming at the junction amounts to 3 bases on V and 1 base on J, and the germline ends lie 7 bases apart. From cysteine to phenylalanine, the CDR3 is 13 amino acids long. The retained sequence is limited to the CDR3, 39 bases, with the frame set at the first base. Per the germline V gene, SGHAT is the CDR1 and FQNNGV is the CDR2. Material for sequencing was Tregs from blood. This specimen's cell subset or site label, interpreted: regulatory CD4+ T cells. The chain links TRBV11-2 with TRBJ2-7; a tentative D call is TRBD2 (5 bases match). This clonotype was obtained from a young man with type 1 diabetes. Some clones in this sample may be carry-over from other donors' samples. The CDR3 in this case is CASSFSGSYEQYF. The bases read TGTGCCAGCAGCTTTTCGGGGTCCTACGAGCAGTACTTC.